One T cell receptor beta chain is described in this entry. Its antigen is not identified. TCR beta CDR3 amplification used RNA transcripts. RT-PCR in the first round used HTBI primers; a second-round multiplex PCR followed. In TCRdb, the multiplex PCR reads were re-called with MiXCR into one record per CDR3 protein. The sample yields over 650,000 distinct CDR3 sequences, about 40% seen once. This sample stems from a study of Graves' ophthalmopathy and Graves' hyperthyroidism. Points from the study as a whole: Among expanded thyroid clonotypes above 0.001 frequency, most also occurred in blood. At 60% to 71% sensitivity and approximately 74% specificity, the model predicted progression of the ophthalmopathy.

Moderate-to-severe activity, CAS at least 3, NOSPECS at least 4 and duration under 3 months characterized donors with ophthalmopathy. None of the included patients had other autoimmune diseases, uncontrolled infections, pregnancy or lactation, as these led to exclusion. Looked up from germline, CDR1 is SQVTM and CDR2 is ANQGSEA. The CDR3 sequence is 16 residues long. V was cut by 5 bases and J by 4 bases, with 18 bases left in between. This TCR was sampled from an adult man with Graves' ophthalmopathy. This rearrangement joins TRBV29-1 to TRBJ2-6; D is perhaps TRBD1 (5 bases). The sample comprised peripheral blood. The CDR3 here is CSVRTLQVPGANVLTF. CDR3 DNA sequence: TGCAGCGTTAGGACATTACAGGTCCCCGGGGCCAACGTCCTGACTTTC.